Below are 28 T cell receptor beta chains sequenced from a single sample in a study of cytomegalovirus exposure and HLA in healthy donors (dated by TCRdb to the late 2010s). Library generation was performed with the immunoSEQ multiplex PCR assay. The multiplex PCR relied on a mix of 60 forward primers for TCR Vbeta segments and 13 reverse primers for TCR Jbeta segments. This is the immuneACCESS table as TCRdb keeps it, with only in-frame sequences that have V and J called. A part of the clones is gone; compared with another copy, unresolved V genes explain less than half, and the rest is unexplained. Within this sample are tens of thousands of clones, with roughly 80% of them counted one time only. The ten largest clones take up roughly 2.4% of the sample. The sample consisted of PBMCs. Receptor source: a woman in her forties or fifties in good health and CMV-seronegative.

The chain recombines TRBV27 with TRBJ2-7; the D is unclear. In germline, CDR1 is MNHEY, CDR2 SMNVEV (reference sequence). With 2 bases removed from V and 4 bases from J, the gap between germline ends came to 12 bases. The CDR3 has 14 amino acids. CDR3: CASSLNGPTYEQYF. In DNA form, the CDR3 reads TGTGCCAGCAGTTTAAACGGTCCTACTTACGAGCAGTACTTC.

V and J are TRBV2 and TRBJ2-2; no clear D gene. The germline V gene has CDR1 SNHLY and CDR2 FYNNEI. Trimming took 3 bases from V and 4 from J, leaving 9 bases between them. This CDR3 is built from 14 residues. The CDR3 bases are TGTGCCAGCAGTGACGACTTGATCACCGGGGAGCTGTTTTTT. Residues: CASSDDLITGELFF.

The CDR3 sequence is CASSPLLTDYGYTF. CDR3 bases: TGTGCCAGCAGCCCGCTACTTACAGACTATGGCTACACCTTC. The chain recombines TRBV13 with TRBJ1-2; no reliable D call. This CDR3 region has 14 residues. Germline CDR1 PRHDT, CDR2 FYEKMQ (reference sequence). The V end was cut by 5 bases, the J end by 3 bases, with 13 bases between.

This chain links TRBV29-1 with TRBJ2-3, with 12 bases fitting TRBD2. CDR1 SQVTM and CDR2 ANQGSEA come from the germline V gene. This CDR3 spans 17 amino acids. V was clipped by 6 bases and J by 2 bases; unmatched bases: 12. The CDR3 coding sequence is TGCAGCGTCCGGACTAGCGGGGCCATATATAACACAGATACGCAGTATTTT. As protein: CSVRTSGAIYNTDTQYF.

V gene TRBV2 combines with J gene TRBJ2-7, with 7 bases fitting TRBD2. The CDR3 sequence is 15 residues long. Per germline, CDR1 SNHLY and CDR2 FYNNEI. V lost 7 bases and J lost 3; bases outside the gene matches: 12. In nucleotides, the CDR3 is TGTGCCAGCACCCGGCAAGCGGGGCGAAGCTACGAGCAGTACGTC. It encodes CASTRQAGRSYEQYV.

This clone has a handful of counts. V gene TRBV18 combines with J gene TRBJ2-7; possibly TRBD2 for D (5 bases). CDR3 length: 14 residues. From germline, CDR1 is KGHSH and CDR2 LQKENI. V dropped 3 bases and J dropped 0 bases, with 9 bases sitting between them. CDR3 bases: TGTGCCAGCTCACCCCCCGGAGGCTCCTACGAGCAGTACTTC. Translating it yields CASSPPGGSYEQYF.

V and J are TRBV29-1 and TRBJ1-2; 8 bases are a match to TRBD1. V was pared by 4 bases and J by 0 bases, with 16 bases of the junction left unmatched. CDR1 and CDR2 from the germline V gene are SQVTM and ANQGSEA. This CDR3 contains 18 residues. CDR3 DNA sequence: TGCAGCGTTGGAGTAGTCAGGGGGCGCGGAAGTGCTAACTATGGCTACACCTTC. Amino acids: CSVGVVRGRGSANYGYTF.

This clone was counted between two and nine times. The CDR3: CASSPLTGRLDTQYF. In nucleotides, the CDR3 is TGTGCCAGCAGCCCCCTGACAGGGCGGTTAGATACGCAGTATTTT. The chain uses TRBV7-8 and TRBJ2-3; TRBD1 matches 7 bases. Trimming took 5 bases from V and 5 from J; bases not matched to a gene: 10. Looked up from germline, CDR1 is SGHVS and CDR2 is FQNEAQ. CDR3 size: 15 residues.

The rearrangement links TRBV4-1 to TRBJ2-5, with a weak D call TRBD1 (5 bases). The CDR3 runs 14 residues. V dropped 2 bases and J dropped 4 bases, with 11 bases sitting between them. The V gene's germline CDR1 is MGHRA and CDR2 YSYEKL. The CDR3 bases are TGCGCCAGCAGCCAACTGGGGCTCGGAGAGACCCAGTACTTC. Translation gives CASSQLGLGETQYF.

This chain uses TRBV7-9 with TRBJ1-2, with D tentatively TRBD1 (5 bases). The germline gives CDR1 SEHNR, CDR2 FQNEAQ (reference sequence). The CDR3 contains 15 residues. Trimming stripped 0 bases from V and 1 base from J, with 9 bases between. Here the CDR3 DNA reads TGTGCCAGCAGCTTAGCTGGGGCTAGTAACTATGGCTACACCTTC. Amino acids: CASSLAGASNYGYTF. Full variable domain (rest looked up from reference TRBV7-9 and TRBJ1-2): DTGVSQNPRHKITKRGQNVTFRCDPISEHNRLYWYRQTLGQGPEFLTYFQNEAQLEKSRLLSDRFSAERPKGSFSTLEIQRTEQGDSAMYLCASSLAGASNYGYTFGSGTRLTVV.

The chain uses TRBV5-1 and TRBJ2-3; a possible D gene is TRBD1 (5 bases). V lost 1 base, J lost 2 bases, and 11 bases lay in between. Germline CDR1 is SGHRS and CDR2 is YFSETQ. The CDR3 spans 15 residues. CDR3 loop: CASSLSTGNTDTQYF. CDR3 sequence (DNA): TGCGCCAGCAGCTTGTCAACAGGAAACACAGATACGCAGTATTTT.

The chain recombines TRBV4-2 with TRBJ2-5; TRBD2 matches 10 bases. Germline V lookup: CDR1 LGHNA, CDR2 YNFKEQ. V lost 0 bases to trimming and J lost 4 bases; unmatched junction nucleotides: 11. The CDR3 is made up of 18 amino acids. The CDR3 is CASSQDPSAGGPGETQYF. In DNA, the CDR3 is TGTGCCAGCAGCCAAGACCCCTCAGCGGGGGGGCCAGGAGAGACCCAGTACTTC.

The J gene is TRBJ2-3, the V gene TRBV15, with a weak D call TRBD2 (6 bases). V was shortened by 5 bases and J by 1 base, with 13 bases between the two germline ends. Germline V gene sequence: CDR1 LNHNV, CDR2 YYDKDF (reference sequence). The CDR3 is 15 amino acids. The CDR3 nucleotides read TGTGCCACCAGCTTAAGGGGACTCCGCACAGATACGCAGTATTTT. Translated: CATSLRGLRTDTQYF.

V and J are TRBV5-1 and TRBJ1-5, with D maybe TRBD1 (5 bases). Germline CDR1 SGHRS, CDR2 YFSETQ. Trimming removed 4 bases at V and 2 bases at J, with 19 bases between. The CDR3 has 17 residues. The CDR3: CASSRWGEKRGNQPQHF. In nucleotides, the CDR3 is TGCGCCAGCAGCCGGTGGGGGGAGAAAAGGGGCAATCAGCCCCAGCATTTT.

The chain uses TRBV5-1 and TRBJ2-3; D is possibly TRBD2 (6 bases). V gave up 4 bases and J gave up 1 base, with 13 bases separating them. This CDR3 region has 15 residues. Germline V gene data show CDR1 as SGHRS and CDR2 as YFSETQ. This CDR3 reads CASSRLADRTDTQYF. DNA for the CDR3: TGCGCCAGCAGCAGATTAGCGGATCGCACAGATACGCAGTATTTT. Looking up the rest from reference TRBV5-1 and TRBJ2-3 gives the full variable domain: KAGVTQTPRYLIKTRGQQVTLSCSPISGHRSVSWYQQTPGQGLQFLFEYFSETQRNKGNFPGRFSGRQFSNSRSEMNVSTLELGDSALYLCASSRLADRTDTQYFGPGTRLTVL.

The chain joins TRBV7-8 to TRBJ2-6; D possibly corresponds to TRBD1 (6 bases). The ends were cut back, 0 bases at V and 4 bases at J, with 16 bases in the middle. CDR1 and CDR2 (germline): SGHVS, FQNEAQ. The CDR3 extends over 18 amino acids. CDR3: CASSLASRGFSGANVLTF. The DNA for the CDR3 is TGTGCCAGCAGCTTAGCTAGCAGGGGCTTCTCAGGGGCCAACGTCCTGACTTTC. Based on the CDR3 plus reference TRBV7-8 and TRBJ2-6, the full variable domain is GAGVSQSPRYKVAKRGQDVALRCDPISGHVSLFWYQQALGQGPEFLTYFQNEAQLDKSGLPSDRFFAERPEGSVSTLKIQRTQQEDSAVYLCASSLASRGFSGANVLTFGAGSRLTVL.

The rearrangement links TRBV6-1 to TRBJ2-7; D is possibly TRBD1 (6 bases). The CDR3 spans 13 residues. Per germline, CDR1 MNHNS and CDR2 SASEGT. Trimming shortened V by 5 bases and J by 2 bases, and 10 bases separated the two germline ends. As DNA, the CDR3 is TGTGCCAGCAGTCACCAGGGGACCTACGAGCAGTACGTC. Translating it yields CASSHQGTYEQYV.

J is TRBJ1-2 and V is TRBV30; D is unclear. Trimming left V 3 bases short and J 8 bases short, with 10 bases between. The germline V gene encodes CDR1 GTSNPN and CDR2 SVGIG (reference sequence). CDR3 length: 11 amino acids. CDR3 region: CAWSSYKGYTF. In DNA, the CDR3 is TGTGCCTGGAGCAGTTATAAAGGCTACACCTTC.

The CDR3 is CASSWGHGNQPQHF. As DNA, the CDR3 is TGTGCCAGCAGCTGGGGACACGGCAATCAGCCCCAGCATTTT. This chain uses TRBV5-6 with TRBJ1-5, with D possibly being TRBD1 (6 bases). V was cut by 3 bases and J by 2 bases, with 9 bases left in between. This CDR3 region has 14 residues. From germline, CDR1 is SGHDT and CDR2 YYEEEE. The full variable domain, its missing parts supplied by reference TRBV5-6 and TRBJ1-5, is DAGVTQSPTHLIKTRGQQVTLRCSPKSGHDTVSWYQQALGQGPQFIFQYYEEEERQRGNFPDRFSGHQFPNYSSELNVNALLLGDSALYLCASSWGHGNQPQHFGDGTRLSIL.

The genes are TRBV7-6 and TRBJ2-5, with D unclear. Germline V CDR1 and CDR2: SGHVS, FNYEAQ. This CDR3 spans 14 amino acids. V was cut by 1 base and J by 4 bases, with 10 bases left in between. CDR3 amino acids: CASSLGRSLETQYF. The DNA for the CDR3 is TGTGCCAGCAGCTTAGGACGGAGTTTAGAGACCCAGTACTTC.

The chain combines TRBV10-1 with TRBJ1-1, with 8 positions matching TRBD1. The CDR3 loop spans 17 amino acids. CDR1 is WNHNN, CDR2 SYGVQD, per germline (reference sequence). With V trimmed by 2 bases and J by 3 bases, 11 bases remained unmatched. In DNA form, the CDR3 reads TGCGCCAGCAGTGAGAAGACAGGGGTTAGGGGGGACACTGAAGCTTTCTTT. Translation: CASSEKTGVRGDTEAFF.

The chain has TRBV29-1 and TRBJ2-1, with a tentative D call TRBD1 (6 bases). The V gene's germline CDR1 is SQVTM and CDR2 ANQGSEA. The CDR3 totals 12 residues. Trimming removed 6 bases from V and 6 bases from J, with 12 bases in between. CDR3 protein: CSVSAGVNEQFF. In nucleotides, the CDR3 is TGCAGCGTGAGTGCAGGGGTCAATGAGCAGTTCTTC.

The chain recombines TRBV4-3 with TRBJ2-1; 9 nucleotides match TRBD2. The CDR3 consists of 17 residues. Unmatched junction bases numbered 11, after V lost 0 bases and J lost 8 bases. Germline loops: CDR1 LGHNA, CDR2 YSLEER. The CDR3 loop is CASSQDLRAGGRDEQFF. CDR3 bases: TGCGCCAGCAGCCAAGATTTGCGCGCGGGGGGGCGGGATGAGCAGTTCTTC.

V and J are TRBV15 and TRBJ2-7; TRBD1 agrees at 9 bases. The CDR3 runs 14 residues. Germline V gene sequence: CDR1 LNHNV, CDR2 YYDKDF (reference sequence). V lost 2 bases to trimming and J lost 7 bases; unmatched junction nucleotides: 6. The CDR3 region has the DNA TGTGCCACCAGCAGAATACAGGGGGCACAAGAGCAGTACTTC. Amino acids: CATSRIQGAQEQYF.

The chain is built from TRBV7-8 and TRBJ2-7; 7 positions match TRBD2. CDR1 and CDR2 from the germline V gene are SGHVS and FQNEAQ. The CDR3 has 14 amino acids. V lost 5 bases to trimming and J lost 0 bases; unmatched junction nucleotides: 4. Here the CDR3 DNA reads TGTGCCAGCAGCCCAACGGGGGGCTCCTACGAGCAGTACGTC. This codes for CASSPTGGSYEQYV.

This chain uses TRBV5-1 with TRBJ1-2; TRBD1 aligns across 9 bases. The ends lost 3 bases at V and 5 bases at J; junction bases unmatched: 5. This CDR3 is 14 amino acids long. Germline loops: CDR1 SGHRS, CDR2 YFSETQ. For the CDR3, the DNA is TGCGCCAGCAGCTCGAACGGACAGGGGTATGGCTACACCTTC. Amino acids: CASSSNGQGYGYTF.

The chain combines TRBV6-6 with TRBJ2-2; 8 bases match TRBD1. Germline assignment: CDR1 MNHNY and CDR2 SVGAGI (reference sequence). The ends lost 7 bases at V and 6 bases at J; junction bases unmatched: 7. This CDR3 spans 14 amino acids. The CDR3 is CASTWTGPPGELFF. CDR3 DNA: TGTGCCAGCACTTGGACAGGGCCGCCCGGGGAGCTGTTTTTT.

The gene calls are TRBV29-1 and TRBJ2-1; 7 bases match TRBD2. The CDR3 contains 14 residues. Trimming took 6 bases from V and 0 from J; bases not matched to a gene: 5. The V gene's germline CDR1 is SQVTM and CDR2 ANQGSEA. Here the CDR3 reads CSVEGLSSYNEQFF. CDR3 sequence (DNA): TGCAGCGTAGAGGGACTAAGCTCCTACAATGAGCAGTTCTTC.